These T cell receptor beta chains were read from a single sample in a study of blood T cell repertoires in COVID-19. The protocol was immunoSEQ multiplex PCR, while the TCRdb copy is restricted to in-frame clones and leaves out a portion. This sample has about 110,000 clones, with 89% found just once. Sequencing input: peripheral blood. These receptors all stem from a man aged 40-50 years with active or convalescent COVID-19. Both conserved end residues are part of each CDR3. The D gene is left open where the match is weak. The size of a clone is reported for some rows only, either as once, few or many, or as a class for expanded clones.

CDR3: CATRLASTDTQYF; DNA: TGTGCCACCAGACTAGCCAGCACAGATACGCAGTATTTT; D: TRBD2; size: .; length: 13; V: TRBV10-3; J: TRBJ2-3
CDR3: CASSTREGNQPQHF; DNA: TGTGCCAGTAGTACCAGGGAGGGAAATCAGCCCCAGCATTTT; D: .; size: once; length: 14; V: TRBV19; J: TRBJ1-5
CDR3: CAFTGQWNTGELFF; DNA: TGTGCCTTCACAGGGCAATGGAACACCGGGGAGCTGTTTTTT; D: .; size: .; length: 14; V: TRBV30; J: TRBJ2-2
CDR3: CASSSGGSYSNQPQHF; DNA: TGTGCCAGCAGTTCCGGGGGGTCCTATAGCAATCAGCCCCAGCATTTT; D: .; size: .; length: 16; V: TRBV5-8; J: TRBJ1-5
CDR3: CAISPRGQETQYF; DNA: TGTGCCATCAGTCCCAGGGGCCAAGAGACCCAGTACTTC; D: .; size: .; length: 13; V: TRBV10-3; J: TRBJ2-5
CDR3: CAISELRTTSYEQYF; DNA: TGTGCCATCAGTGAGCTGAGGACTACGAGCTACGAGCAGTACTTC; D: .; size: once; length: 15; V: TRBV10-3; J: TRBJ2-7
CDR3: CASSQENSRWSSYNSPLHF; DNA: TGTGCCAGCAGCCAAGAAAATTCACGCTGGAGCTCCTATAATTCACCCCTCCACTTT; D: .; size: .; length: 19; V: TRBV3-1/TRBV3-2; J: TRBJ1-6
CDR3: CASSLSGTTYEQYF; DNA: TGTGCCAGCAGCCTGTCCGGGACTACCTACGAGCAGTACTTC; D: TRBD2; size: .; length: 14; V: TRBV11-2; J: TRBJ2-7
CDR3: CASSFRDEQYF; DNA: TGCGCCAGCAGTTTCAGGGACGAGCAGTACTTC; D: .; size: .; length: 11; V: TRBV5-1; J: TRBJ2-7
CDR3: CASSETGDPYNEQFF; DNA: TGTGCCAGCAGTGAGACAGGGGACCCCTACAATGAGCAGTTCTTC; D: TRBD1; size: .; length: 15; V: TRBV28; J: TRBJ2-1
CDR3: CASSLGQGAGDTEAFF; DNA: TGTGCCAGCAGCTTAGGACAGGGGGCTGGGGACACTGAAGCTTTCTTT; D: TRBD1; size: .; length: 16; V: TRBV7-9; J: TRBJ1-1
CDR3: CASPWEGTDTQYF; DNA: TGTGCCAGTCCCTGGGAGGGGACAGATACGCAGTATTTT; D: TRBD2; size: .; length: 13; V: TRBV19; J: TRBJ2-3
CDR3: CASSLTSGTDTQYF; DNA: TGTGCCAGCAGCTTGACTAGCGGGACAGATACGCAGTATTTT; D: TRBD2; size: .; length: 14; V: TRBV7-2; J: TRBJ2-3
CDR3: CASSLGTGGLYNEQFF; DNA: TGTGCCAGCAGCTTAGGGACAGGGGGTCTCTACAATGAGCAGTTCTTC; D: TRBD1; size: .; length: 16; V: TRBV11-3; J: TRBJ2-1
CDR3: CASSPGRESLRNEQFF; DNA: TGTGCCAGCTCACCAGGGCGGGAGTCTCTACGCAATGAGCAGTTCTTC; D: TRBD2; size: .; length: 16; V: TRBV18; J: TRBJ2-1
CDR3: CASRGTSVTYEQYF; DNA: TGTGCCAGCAGGGGGACTAGCGTTACCTACGAGCAGTACTTC; D: TRBD2; size: .; length: 14; V: TRBV28; J: TRBJ2-7
CDR3: CATSDEPGYEQFF; DNA: TGTGCCACCAGTGACGAACCAGGGTATGAGCAGTTCTTC; D: .; size: .; length: 13; V: TRBV24-1; J: TRBJ2-1
CDR3: CASSMGPLPGTGGTKHF; DNA: TGTGCCAGTAGTATGGGACCTCTGCCCGGGACAGGGGGAACAAAGCATTTT; D: TRBD1; size: .; length: 17; V: TRBV19; J: TRBJ1-5
CDR3: CASSSAGYEQYF; DNA: TGTGCCAGCAGCTCAGCGGGGTACGAGCAGTACTTC; D: TRBD2; size: .; length: 12; V: TRBV9; J: TRBJ2-7
CDR3: CASSPPPFDRQAQYF; DNA: TGTGCCAGCTCACCACCCCCCTTCGACCGACAGGCCCAGTACTTC; D: .; size: once; length: 15; V: TRBV18; J: TRBJ2-5
CDR3: CASSYSVGQRNQPQHF; DNA: TGTGCCAGCAGTTACTCTGTTGGACAGAGAAATCAGCCCCAGCATTTT; D: .; size: once; length: 16; V: TRBV6-2/TRBV6-3; J: TRBJ1-5
CDR3: CASSSPGGGQGRYNEQFF; DNA: TGTGCCAGCAGTTCGCCCGGGGGGGGACAGGGCCGCTACAATGAGCAGTTCTTC; D: .; size: .; length: 18; V: TRBV27; J: TRBJ2-1
CDR3: CASSSPLSGRSHEQYF; DNA: TGTGCCAGCAGCTCCCCCCTTAGCGGGAGGTCCCACGAGCAGTACTTC; D: TRBD2; size: .; length: 16; V: TRBV7-9; J: TRBJ2-7
CDR3: CASYAPPGQGGGEQYF; DNA: TGTGCCAGCTACGCCCCACCGGGACAGGGAGGCGGCGAGCAGTACTTC; D: TRBD1; size: .; length: 16; V: TRBV28; J: TRBJ2-7
CDR3: CASSGQDQETQYF; DNA: TGTGCCAGCTCCGGACAGGACCAAGAGACCCAGTACTTC; D: TRBD1; size: .; length: 13; V: TRBV18; J: TRBJ2-5
CDR3: CASSQTLTGVYGYTF; DNA: TGCGCCAGCAGCCAAACCCTGACAGGGGTCTATGGCTACACCTTC; D: TRBD1; size: .; length: 15; V: TRBV4-3; J: TRBJ1-2
CDR3: CASSDPLASSSYNEQFF; DNA: TGTGCCAGCAGCGACCCCCTAGCGTCTAGCTCCTACAATGAGCAGTTCTTC; D: .; size: .; length: 17; V: TRBV5-4; J: TRBJ2-1
CDR3: CASSRLLTDDGYTF; DNA: TGCGCCAGCAGCAGGTTACTGACAGACGATGGCTACACCTTC; D: .; size: few; length: 14; V: TRBV5-1; J: TRBJ1-2
CDR3: CASSVSGSVTGEQYF; DNA: TGTGCCAGCAGTGTTAGCGGGAGTGTGACGGGGGAGCAGTACTTC; D: TRBD2; size: .; length: 15; V: TRBV2; J: TRBJ2-7
CDR3: CASSPAGGSYEQYF; DNA: TGTGCCAGTAGCCCGGCGGGGGGCTCCTACGAGCAGTACTTC; D: TRBD2; size: .; length: 14; V: TRBV19; J: TRBJ2-7
CDR3: CASSLGVGGRQTQYF; DNA: TGTGCCAGCAGTTTAGGGGTAGGGGGCCGCCAGACCCAGTACTTC; D: TRBD1; size: .; length: 15; V: TRBV28; J: TRBJ2-5
CDR3: CASSRRTGFGTEAFF; DNA: TGTGCCAGCAGCCGACGGACAGGGTTTGGCACTGAAGCTTTCTTT; D: TRBD1; size: .; length: 15; V: TRBV11-2; J: TRBJ1-1
CDR3: CASSSDRDYEQYF; DNA: TGTGCCAGCAGCTCTGACAGGGATTACGAGCAGTACTTC; D: TRBD1; size: .; length: 13; V: TRBV9; J: TRBJ2-7
CDR3: CASNGGGRATEQYF; DNA: TGTGCGTCCAACGGGGGCGGGAGGGCCACGGAGCAGTACTTC; D: TRBD2; size: .; length: 14; V: TRBV30; J: TRBJ2-7
CDR3: CASSFDRARDYGYTF; DNA: TGTGCCAGCAGTTTCGACAGGGCTAGAGACTATGGCTACACCTTC; D: TRBD1; size: .; length: 15; V: TRBV6-5; J: TRBJ1-2
CDR3: CATSRDRGPGTEAFF; DNA: TGTGCCACCAGCAGGGACAGGGGGCCGGGGACTGAAGCTTTCTTT; D: TRBD1; size: .; length: 15; V: TRBV15; J: TRBJ1-1
CDR3: CASSLSSLGGSSPLHF; DNA: TGTGCCAGCAGCCTCTCATCACTGGGGGGGAGCTCACCCCTCCACTTT; D: .; size: .; length: 16; V: TRBV7-2; J: TRBJ1-6
CDR3: CAWTRGGGASHEKLFF; DNA: TGTGCCTGGACCCGAGGCGGAGGGGCCTCTCATGAAAAACTGTTTTTT; D: .; size: .; length: 16; V: TRBV30; J: TRBJ1-4
CDR3: CASSFTFDTGDSNYGYTF; DNA: TGTGCCAGCAGCTTCACCTTTGATACAGGGGATTCTAACTATGGCTACACCTTC; D: TRBD1; size: .; length: 18; V: TRBV5-6; J: TRBJ1-2
CDR3: CASSLVVGWGAGNTIYF; DNA: TGTGCCAGCAGCTTAGTAGTCGGTTGGGGGGCTGGAAACACCATATATTTT; D: .; size: .; length: 17; V: TRBV7-2; J: TRBJ1-3
CDR3: CASSRVGPQIPGANVLTF; DNA: TGTGCCAGCTCACGTGTGGGCCCTCAGATCCCCGGGGCCAACGTCCTGACTTTC; D: .; size: .; length: 18; V: TRBV18; J: TRBJ2-6
CDR3: CASSLSPAATEAFF; DNA: TGTGCCAGCAGCTTGTCCCCGGCGGCCACTGAAGCTTTCTTT; D: .; size: .; length: 14; V: TRBV5-5; J: TRBJ1-1
CDR3: CASSWDRGQNGYTF; DNA: TGTGCCAGCAGCTGGGACAGGGGGCAGAATGGCTACACCTTC; D: TRBD1; size: .; length: 14; V: TRBV11-2; J: TRBJ1-2
CDR3: CASSIEQLKRTDGYTF; DNA: TGTGCCAGTAGTATAGAACAGCTAAAACGTACTGATGGCTACACCTTC; D: .; size: .; length: 16; V: TRBV19; J: TRBJ1-2
CDR3: CATSDYGRYPSTDTQYF; DNA: TGTGCCACCAGTGATTACGGGAGGTACCCTAGCACAGATACGCAGTATTTT; D: TRBD2; size: .; length: 17; V: TRBV24-1; J: TRBJ2-3
CDR3: CASSPIRRQAPEEEKLFF; DNA: TGTGCCAGCAGTCCCATCCGGCGGCAGGCGCCGGAGGAGGAAAAACTGTTTTTT; D: .; size: .; length: 18; V: TRBV28; J: TRBJ1-4